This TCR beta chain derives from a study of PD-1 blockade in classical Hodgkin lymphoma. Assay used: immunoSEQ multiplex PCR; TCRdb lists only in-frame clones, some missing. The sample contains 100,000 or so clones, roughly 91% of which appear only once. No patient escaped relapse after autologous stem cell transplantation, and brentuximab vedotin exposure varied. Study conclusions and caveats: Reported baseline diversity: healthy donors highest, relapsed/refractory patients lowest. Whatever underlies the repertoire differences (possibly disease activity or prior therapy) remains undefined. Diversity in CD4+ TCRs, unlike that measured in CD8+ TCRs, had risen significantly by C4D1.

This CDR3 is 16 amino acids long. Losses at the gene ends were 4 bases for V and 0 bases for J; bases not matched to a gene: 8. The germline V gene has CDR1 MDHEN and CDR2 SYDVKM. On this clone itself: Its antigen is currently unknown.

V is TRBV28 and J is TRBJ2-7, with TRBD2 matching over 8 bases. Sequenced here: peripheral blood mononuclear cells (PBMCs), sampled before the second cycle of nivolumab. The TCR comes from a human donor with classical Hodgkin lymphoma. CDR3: CASSSPRGGRSYEQYF. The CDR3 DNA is TGTGCCAGCAGTTCCCCCCGGGGGGGGCGCTCCTACGAGCAGTACTTC.